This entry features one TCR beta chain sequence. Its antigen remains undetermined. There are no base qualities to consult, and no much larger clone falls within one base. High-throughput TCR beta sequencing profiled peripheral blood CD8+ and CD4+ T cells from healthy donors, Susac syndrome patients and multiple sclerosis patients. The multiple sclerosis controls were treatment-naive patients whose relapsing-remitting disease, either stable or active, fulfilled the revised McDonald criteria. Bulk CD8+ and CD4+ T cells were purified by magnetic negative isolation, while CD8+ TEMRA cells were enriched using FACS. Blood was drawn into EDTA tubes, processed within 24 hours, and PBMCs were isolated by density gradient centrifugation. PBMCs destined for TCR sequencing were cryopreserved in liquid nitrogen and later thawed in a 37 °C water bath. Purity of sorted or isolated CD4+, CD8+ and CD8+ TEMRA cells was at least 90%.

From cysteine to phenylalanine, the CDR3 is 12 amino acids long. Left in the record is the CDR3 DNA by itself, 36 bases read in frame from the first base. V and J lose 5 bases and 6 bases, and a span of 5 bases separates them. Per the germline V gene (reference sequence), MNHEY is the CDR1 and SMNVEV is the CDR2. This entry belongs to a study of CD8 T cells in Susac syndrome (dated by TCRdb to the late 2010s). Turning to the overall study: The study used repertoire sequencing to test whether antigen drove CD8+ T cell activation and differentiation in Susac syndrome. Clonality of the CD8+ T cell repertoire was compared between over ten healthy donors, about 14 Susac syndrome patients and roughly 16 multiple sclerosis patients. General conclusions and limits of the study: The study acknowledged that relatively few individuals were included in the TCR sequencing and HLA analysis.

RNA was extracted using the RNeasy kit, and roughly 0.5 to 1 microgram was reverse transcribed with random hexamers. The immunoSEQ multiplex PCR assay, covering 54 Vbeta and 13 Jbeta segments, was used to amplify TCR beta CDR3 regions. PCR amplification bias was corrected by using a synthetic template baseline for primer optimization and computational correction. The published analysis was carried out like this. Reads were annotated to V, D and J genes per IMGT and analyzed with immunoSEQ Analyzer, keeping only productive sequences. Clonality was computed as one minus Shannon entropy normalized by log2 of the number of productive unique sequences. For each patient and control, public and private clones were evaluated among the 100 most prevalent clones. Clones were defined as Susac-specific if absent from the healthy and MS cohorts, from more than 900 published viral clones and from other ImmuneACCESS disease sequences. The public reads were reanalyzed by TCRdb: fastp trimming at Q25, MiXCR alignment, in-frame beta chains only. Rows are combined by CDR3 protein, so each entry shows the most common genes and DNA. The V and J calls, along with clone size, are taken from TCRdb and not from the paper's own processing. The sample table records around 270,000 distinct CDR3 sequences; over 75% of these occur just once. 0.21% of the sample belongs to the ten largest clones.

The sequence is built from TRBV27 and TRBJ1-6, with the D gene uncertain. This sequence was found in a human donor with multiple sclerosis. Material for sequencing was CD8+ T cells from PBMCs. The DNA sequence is TGTGCCAGCAGTCCCATTAATTCACCCCTCCACTTT. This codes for CASSPINSPLHF.